This is a list of T cell receptor beta chains from one sample in a study of cytomegalovirus exposure and HLA in healthy donors. The method was immunoSEQ multiplex PCR; TCRdb's version includes in-frame clones alone and lacks a portion of them. This sample has 150,000 to 200,000 clones, with 81% found just once. Sequencing used PBMCs. The receptor source for this set is a woman aged 25 to 39 in good health and CMV-seronegative. CDR3s include the opening cysteine and the closing phenylalanine or tryptophan. The D gene is left open where the match is weak. The size of a clone is reported for some rows only, either as once, few or many, or as a class for expanded clones.

clone_size: -; d_call: TRBD1; j_call: TRBJ1-2; v_call: TRBV2; cdr3_nt: TGTGCCAACAGACAGGGGGCGGACTATGGCTACACCTTC; cdr3_aa: CANRQGADYGYTF
clone_size: -; d_call: -; j_call: TRBJ1-5; v_call: TRBV9; cdr3_nt: TGTGCCAGCAGCGTAGGCGGGTCCGACAATCAGCCCCAGCATTTT; cdr3_aa: CASSVGGSDNQPQHF
clone_size: -; d_call: -; j_call: TRBJ2-3; v_call: TRBV7-9; cdr3_nt: TGTGCCAGCAGCTTATTCCCGGAGCGAACTAGCACAGATACGCAGTATTTT; cdr3_aa: CASSLFPERTSTDTQYF
clone_size: -; d_call: TRBD2; j_call: TRBJ2-2; v_call: TRBV7-3; cdr3_nt: TGTGCCAGCAGCGAAAACGTCCTAGCGGCGAACACCGGGGAGCTGTTTTTT; cdr3_aa: CASSENVLAANTGELFF
clone_size: -; d_call: TRBD1; j_call: TRBJ1-4; v_call: TRBV9; cdr3_nt: TGTGCCAGCAGCGTCGGGGACAGGGGGACTAATGAAAAACTGTTTTTT; cdr3_aa: CASSVGDRGTNEKLFF
clone_size: -; d_call: TRBD1; j_call: TRBJ1-1; v_call: TRBV11-2; cdr3_nt: TGTGCCAGCAGCTTCCCCACAGGGGGAGGTATACAGAACACTGAAGCTTTCTTT; cdr3_aa: CASSFPTGGGIQNTEAFF
clone_size: -; d_call: -; j_call: TRBJ2-2; v_call: TRBV6-1; cdr3_nt: TGTGCCAGCACCGCCCGATGGAGGACCGGGGAGCTGTTTTTT; cdr3_aa: CASTARWRTGELFF
clone_size: -; d_call: TRBD1; j_call: TRBJ2-5; v_call: TRBV5-1; cdr3_nt: TGCGCCAGCACTGGGGGACAGTTCCAAGAGACCCAGTACTTC; cdr3_aa: CASTGGQFQETQYF
clone_size: -; d_call: TRBD1; j_call: TRBJ2-6; v_call: TRBV6-1; cdr3_nt: TGTGCCAGCATCCCGACAGGACAGGGGAACGTCCTGACTTTC; cdr3_aa: CASIPTGQGNVLTF
clone_size: -; d_call: -; j_call: TRBJ1-2; v_call: TRBV13; cdr3_nt: TGTGCCAGCAGCTTAGGCCTTAACCTAAAGAACTATGGCTACACCTTC; cdr3_aa: CASSLGLNLKNYGYTF
clone_size: -; d_call: TRBD1; j_call: TRBJ1-1; v_call: TRBV5-4; cdr3_nt: TGTGCCAGCAGCTTCAGGACAGGGAGAAACACTGAAGCTTTCTTT; cdr3_aa: CASSFRTGRNTEAFF
clone_size: -; d_call: -; j_call: TRBJ2-7; v_call: TRBV27; cdr3_nt: TGTGCCAGCAGTCCGAGTCCTTTCGACCTACGAGGGCAGTACTTC; cdr3_aa: CASSPSPFDLRGQYF
clone_size: -; d_call: -; j_call: TRBJ2-7; v_call: TRBV10-3; cdr3_nt: TGTGCCATCAGTCAGACTGTGGGGCCCTACGAGCAGTACTTC; cdr3_aa: CAISQTVGPYEQYF
clone_size: -; d_call: -; j_call: TRBJ1-1; v_call: TRBV6-5; cdr3_nt: TGTGCCAGCAGTCTCCGGGGGGTTCGTAACACTGAAGCTTTCTTT; cdr3_aa: CASSLRGVRNTEAFF
clone_size: -; d_call: TRBD2; j_call: TRBJ2-1; v_call: TRBV5-6; cdr3_nt: TGTGCCAGCAGCTTGGCGACTAGCTCCCCAGGTGATGAGCAGTTCTTC; cdr3_aa: CASSLATSSPGDEQFF
clone_size: once; d_call: -; j_call: TRBJ2-5; v_call: TRBV11-2; cdr3_nt: TGTGCCAGCAGCTTAATCGGCGGGGCCCCGGAGACCCAGTACTTC; cdr3_aa: CASSLIGGAPETQYF
clone_size: -; d_call: -; j_call: TRBJ1-2; v_call: TRBV29-1; cdr3_nt: TGCAGCGTTGAAGGGTTGGGGGGTATCGATGGCTACACCTTC; cdr3_aa: CSVEGLGGIDGYTF
clone_size: -; d_call: -; j_call: TRBJ2-7; v_call: TRBV30; cdr3_nt: TGTGCCTGGAGGCGGGACGGGTCCTACGAGCAGTACTTC; cdr3_aa: CAWRRDGSYEQYF
clone_size: few; d_call: -; j_call: TRBJ1-5; v_call: TRBV7-2; cdr3_nt: TGTGCCAGCAGCTTAGTCGAGGGTTCGAATCAGCCCCAGCATTTT; cdr3_aa: CASSLVEGSNQPQHF
clone_size: -; d_call: TRBD1; j_call: TRBJ1-5; v_call: TRBV6-5; cdr3_nt: TGTGCCAGCAGTTACCGTACAGGGGTTCAGCCCCAGCATTTT; cdr3_aa: CASSYRTGVQPQHF
clone_size: -; d_call: TRBD2; j_call: TRBJ2-7; v_call: TRBV4-3; cdr3_nt: TGCGCCAGCAGCCAAGCGCTGCTGGCACCTAGCGGGAACTACGAGCAGTACTTC; cdr3_aa: CASSQALLAPSGNYEQYF
clone_size: -; d_call: -; j_call: TRBJ2-7; v_call: TRBV7-2; cdr3_nt: TGTGCCAGCAGCTTAGATCACAGGCCAACCTACGAGCAGTACTTC; cdr3_aa: CASSLDHRPTYEQYF
clone_size: -; d_call: -; j_call: TRBJ2-5; v_call: TRBV5-4; cdr3_nt: TGTGCCAGCAGTTCTACAGGGCCGGAGACCCAGTACTTC; cdr3_aa: CASSSTGPETQYF
clone_size: -; d_call: TRBD2; j_call: TRBJ2-4; v_call: TRBV9; cdr3_nt: TGTGCCAGCAGCGCCAGACCGGGACTAGCGGGGGGGCCTCACATTCAGTACTTC; cdr3_aa: CASSARPGLAGGPHIQYF
clone_size: few; d_call: -; j_call: TRBJ2-3; v_call: TRBV9; cdr3_nt: TGTGCCAGCCGACATCACGGCACAGATACGCAGTATTTT; cdr3_aa: CASRHHGTDTQYF
clone_size: -; d_call: -; j_call: TRBJ1-5; v_call: TRBV28; cdr3_nt: TGTGCCAGCACGACTGGTGGTGGCAATCAGCCCCAGCATTTT; cdr3_aa: CASTTGGGNQPQHF
clone_size: once; d_call: TRBD1; j_call: TRBJ2-2; v_call: TRBV7-9; cdr3_nt: TGTGCCAGCAGCATCCCGGGACAGGGAGGTTCCGGGGAGCTGTTTTTT; cdr3_aa: CASSIPGQGGSGELFF
clone_size: -; d_call: TRBD2; j_call: TRBJ2-1; v_call: TRBV6-1; cdr3_nt: TGTGCCAGCAGTGAGCGACTAGCGGGACGAAGCGAGCAGTTCTTC; cdr3_aa: CASSERLAGRSEQFF
clone_size: -; d_call: TRBD2; j_call: TRBJ2-5; v_call: TRBV7-3; cdr3_nt: TGTGCCAGCAGCTTAGCGGGAGGTGCTGAGACCCAGTACTTC; cdr3_aa: CASSLAGGAETQYF
clone_size: -; d_call: -; j_call: TRBJ2-4; v_call: TRBV9; cdr3_nt: TGTGCCAGCAGCTCGGCGGGGAACAGTCAGTACTTC; cdr3_aa: CASSSAGNSQYF
clone_size: -; d_call: TRBD2; j_call: TRBJ2-3; v_call: TRBV19; cdr3_nt: TGTGCCAGTTCCCGACTAGCGGGGAACACAGATACGCAGTATTTT; cdr3_aa: CASSRLAGNTDTQYF
clone_size: -; d_call: TRBD1; j_call: TRBJ2-7; v_call: TRBV2; cdr3_nt: TGTGCCAGCTTTGCCAGGACAGGGGGGAGGGACGAGCAGTACTTC; cdr3_aa: CASFARTGGRDEQYF
clone_size: -; d_call: -; j_call: TRBJ2-3; v_call: TRBV5-1; cdr3_nt: TGCGCCAGCTCAGGAGGGGTCACAGATACGCAGTATTTT; cdr3_aa: CASSGGVTDTQYF
clone_size: few; d_call: -; j_call: TRBJ1-1; v_call: TRBV7-7; cdr3_nt: TGTGCTAGCAGCATGACAGAGAACACTGAAGCTTTCTTT; cdr3_aa: CASSMTENTEAFF
clone_size: few; d_call: -; j_call: TRBJ2-4; v_call: TRBV2; cdr3_nt: TGTGCCAGCAGTGGGGGGGGGCAAAGGGCCAAAAACATTCAGTACTTC; cdr3_aa: CASSGGGQRAKNIQYF
clone_size: -; d_call: -; j_call: TRBJ1-2; v_call: TRBV6-5; cdr3_nt: TGTGCCAGCAGTTACTTTCAAACCCCAGATTATGGCTACACCTTC; cdr3_aa: CASSYFQTPDYGYTF
clone_size: -; d_call: TRBD1; j_call: TRBJ1-4; v_call: TRBV28; cdr3_nt: TGTGCCAGCAGTCCCAGACAGGGTTGGGCCGGAGAACTGTTTTTT; cdr3_aa: CASSPRQGWAGELFF
clone_size: -; d_call: TRBD2; j_call: TRBJ2-5; v_call: TRBV5-1; cdr3_nt: TGCGCCAGCAGCTTGGAGCTAGCGGGGGGGCAGGAGACCCAGTACTTC; cdr3_aa: CASSLELAGGQETQYF
clone_size: few; d_call: -; j_call: TRBJ1-5; v_call: TRBV2; cdr3_nt: TGTGCCAGTGCGGCGGATAGCAATCAGCCCCAGCATTTT; cdr3_aa: CASAADSNQPQHF
clone_size: -; d_call: TRBD2; j_call: TRBJ2-7; v_call: TRBV4-1; cdr3_nt: TGCGCCAGCAGCCAAGGGGTGACTAGCGGGCTTGCCTACGAGCAGTACTTC; cdr3_aa: CASSQGVTSGLAYEQYF
clone_size: -; d_call: -; j_call: TRBJ1-5; v_call: TRBV19; cdr3_nt: TGTGCCAGTAGCCGATGGGACACTAGCAATCAGCCCCAGCATTTT; cdr3_aa: CASSRWDTSNQPQHF
clone_size: -; d_call: -; j_call: TRBJ2-1; v_call: TRBV28; cdr3_nt: TGTGCCAGCAGTCCACGATGGAGGTCCTACAATGAGCAGTTCTTC; cdr3_aa: CASSPRWRSYNEQFF
clone_size: few; d_call: TRBD2; j_call: TRBJ2-2; v_call: TRBV28; cdr3_nt: TGTGCCAGTACGGGAGGCTCGAACACCGGGGAGCTGTTTTTT; cdr3_aa: CASTGGSNTGELFF